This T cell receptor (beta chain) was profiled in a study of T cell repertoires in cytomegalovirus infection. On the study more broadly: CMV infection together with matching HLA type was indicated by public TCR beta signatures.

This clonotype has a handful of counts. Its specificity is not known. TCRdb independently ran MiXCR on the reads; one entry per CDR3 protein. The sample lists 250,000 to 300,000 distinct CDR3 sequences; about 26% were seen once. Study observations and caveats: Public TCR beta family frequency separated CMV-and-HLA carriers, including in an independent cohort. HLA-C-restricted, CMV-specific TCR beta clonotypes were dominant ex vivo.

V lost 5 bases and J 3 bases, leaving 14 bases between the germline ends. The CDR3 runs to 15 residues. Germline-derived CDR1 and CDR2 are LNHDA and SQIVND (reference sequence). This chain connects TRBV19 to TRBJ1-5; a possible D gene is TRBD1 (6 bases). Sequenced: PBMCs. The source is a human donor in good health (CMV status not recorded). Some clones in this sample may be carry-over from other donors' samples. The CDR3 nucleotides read TGTGCCAGTAGTGGGAGGACAGCTAACAATCAGCCCCAGCATTTT. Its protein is CASSGRTANNQPQHF.